This TCR beta chain was obtained from a study of T cells in Graves' hyperthyroidism and ophthalmopathy. General study results and limits: With a median lead of roughly 6.8 months before onset, the model predicted ophthalmopathy.

This CDR3 spans 15 amino acids. From germline, CDR1 is DFQATT and CDR2 SNEGSKA (reference sequence). With V trimmed by 0 bases and J by 4 bases, 7 bases remained unmatched. This clonotype was found a few times. Its antigen is not known. Any patient presenting with uncontrolled infection, other autoimmune disease, pregnancy or lactation was left out. PBMCs came from 9 to 10 ml fresh peripheral blood. Authors of the study amplified TCR beta CDR3 regions from RNA transcripts. RT-PCR in the first round (using the HTBI primer set) targeted the TCR CDR3. TCRdb passed the multiplex PCR reads through MiXCR, listing each CDR3 protein once. The sample gives fewer than 450,000 distinct CDR3 sequences, about 17% of which show up once; almost 35% is in the top ten.

The TCR comes from a woman in her twenties or thirties with Graves' hyperthyroidism that later progressed to Graves' ophthalmopathy. The rearrangement uses TRBV20-1 and TRBJ2-5, with TRBD2 matching 8 bases. Sample: blood. CDR3 loop: CSARDLSGGGETQYF. The CDR3 DNA is TGCAGTGCTAGAGATCTTTCGGGGGGGGGAGAGACCCAGTACTTC.